This T cell receptor (beta chain) was identified in a study of PD-1 blockade in classical Hodgkin lymphoma. Relapse after autologous stem cell transplantation occurred in every patient, and brentuximab vedotin exposure varied. Germline V gene lookup returns CDR1 MRHNA and CDR2 SNTAGT. CDR3 length equals 14 residues. Trimming stripped 0 bases from V and 4 bases from J, with 8 bases between. The data were produced by immunoSEQ multiplex PCR, yet TCRdb's version contains in-frame clones alone and is incomplete. This sample has almost 100,000 clones, with roughly 92% found just once. V and J are TRBV6-4 and TRBJ2-3; TRBD2 is a possible D gene (5 bases). Specimen: peripheral blood mononuclear cells (PBMCs), collected at baseline. The TCR was taken from a human donor with classical Hodgkin lymphoma. The CDR3 is CASSDSGSSDTQYF. CDR3 in DNA: TGTGCCAGCAGTGACTCGGGGAGCTCAGATACGCAGTATTTT.